This entry is about one T cell receptor (beta chain). The antigen it binds to is not known. No quality values exist for individual bases; no much larger clone is one base distant. Healthy HIV-negative adults with no recently reported acute infections or vaccinations were included as donors. Every donor was a Caucasian adult living in Nashville, Tennessee, USA. CD4+ T cells were enriched by magnetic negative selection; naive cells were then positively selected on CD45RA, and the negative fraction formed the memory subset. Blood was obtained by leukapheresis, after which PBMCs were separated by Ficoll-Histopaque density gradient centrifugation and cryopreserved in liquid nitrogen vapor phase. Purity and quantity of every magnetically sorted T cell population were checked by analytical flow cytometry. Genomic DNA was isolated from every sorted fraction and measured by UV absorbance on a Nanodrop 2000c.

Using the deep immunoSEQ assay, TCR CDR3 regions were amplified from genomic DNA by multiplex PCR. Extracted genomic DNA from each cell subset was spread evenly across all wells of several immunoSEQ 96-well plates, with each plate serving as a replicate. For sorted subsets, around 200 ng genomic DNA, equal to tens of thousands of T cell genomes, was loaded into each replicate PCR. Purified libraries were measured with a Qubit 3.0 fluorometer, size-checked on a Bioanalyzer 2100, and measured again with the KAPA Library Quantification kit. Every immunoSEQ 96-well plate was sequenced on a separate single-read 150-cycle Illumina NextSeq 550 flow cell. Per the original workflow: Because the immunoSEQ output included only junctional sequences and no quality scores, the filtering could not be the same as the filtering used for full-length reads. To assign V/J genes and CDR3, sequences were annotated against IMGT germline references using PyIR, a Python wrapper for IgBLAST v1.9. Any read was removed if the V/J assignment was weak (E-value above 1e-6), the CDR3 was missing, or the read contained stop codons, out-of-frame junctions, or ambiguous translated residues. V3J clonotypes were defined by identical inferred V gene, J gene, and CDR3 amino acid sequence. Percentage overlap between repertoires was computed as shared unique clonotypes divided by the size of the smaller repertoire. Repertoire richness was assessed with RTK rarefaction, the Chao1 estimator, and Recon v2.1 estimates of unobserved clonotypes. OLGA was used to compute generation probabilities for all TCRbeta clonotypes that the gDNA method yielded from a few donors. TCRdb provides this immuneACCESS table in a form limited to in-frame rearrangements. Some clones are lacking; in checked studies, under half of them reflect an unresolved V gene, and why the rest are absent is not known. That table is the source of V, J and clone size, and D and trimming were worked out from the DNA. The sample has approximately 2.3 million clones on record, more than 85% of them singletons. The leading ten clones occupy 0.39% of the sample.

The data are from a study of shared clonotypes between healthy human individuals (TCRdb year 2020). Turning to the overall study: The cohort comprised two women and a few men aged 18 to 49 years. For each donor, CD4 naive and CD4 memory were each run on three plates, CD8 naive on two plates, and CD8 memory on one plate. To estimate repertoire size and how much clonotypes are shared between individuals, the study performed deep sequencing of blood TCR repertoires from a few healthy adults. Different laboratories and diverse techniques were used to prepare libraries and sequence TCR repertoires, to increase sequencing depth and limit assay-specific biases. Between about 0.8 and 8.9 billion PBMCs per donor were obtained by leukapheresis.

The paper's findings and limits, for the study overall: Sharing across four donors was observed for about 5% of naive CD4, around 3.5% of naive CD8, over 2% of memory CD4, and roughly 0.4% of memory CD8 clonotypes. Pairwise subsampling led to the expectation that sequencing depth would affect the degree of clonotype sharing among donors. Because the study included only a small number of donors, the genetic and exposure-history diversity represented was limited. Clonotypes shared by all four sorted-subset donors showed higher generation probabilities than non-shared clonotypes. Sampling was restricted to blood, and TCR repertoires in tissues likely differ from the TCR repertoires found in blood. Naive subsets generally had larger estimated clonotype richness than memory subsets. Rarefaction of sorted-subset datasets indicated incomplete sequencing despite the large sequencing depth.

Sequencing was carried out using naive CD4+ T cells from PBMCs. Read against the paper, the sample's cell subset or site label means: CD45RA+ positively selected. This TCR was recovered from a man aged 18 to 30 in good health. Some clones in this sample may be carry-over from other donors' samples.

The nucleotides are TGCAGTGCCCCTGACAGGGCCGAGCAGTACTTC. This codes for CSAPDRAEQYF. The chain couples TRBV20-1 to TRBJ2-7; TRBD1 agrees with 7 junctional bases. Taken from the germline V gene (reference sequence), the CDR1 and CDR2 loops are DFQATT and SNEGSKA. V loses 6 bases at its end and J loses 6 bases; junction bases beyond the gene matches: 5. The CDR3 holds 11 amino acids from the cysteine to the phenylalanine. The sequence is cut down to CDR3 DNA, 33 bases in frame from base 1.